The rows below give T cell receptor beta chains drawn from one sample of a study of blood T cells in healthy people across ages. TCRdb reprocessed the 5' RACE reads via MiXCR and lists one record per CDR3 protein. The sample records fewer than 2 million distinct CDR3 sequences, roughly 43% being singletons. The specimen was blood. These receptors came from a human donor in good health. Each CDR3 is given with its conserved first and last residue. D genes are given only for firm matches. Clone size, where shown, is once, few, many, or a class for clones that have expanded.

>TRBJ2-3|TRBV12-3/TRBV12-4|few|12|NA
TGTGCCAGCAGTGCCAACTGGAATACGCAGTATTTT
CASSANWNTQYF
>TRBJ2-7|TRBV10-3|few|15|NA
TGTGCCATCAGTGATTCCAGGGGTGAACCCTACGAGCAGTACTTC
CAISDSRGEPYEQYF
>TRBJ2-3|TRBV3-1|many|15|TRBD2
TGCGCCAGCAGCCAAGGGACTAGCGGCACAGATACGCAGTATTTT
CASSQGTSGTDTQYF
>TRBJ1-1|TRBV7-3|few|13|TRBD1
TGTGCCAGCAGCTTAGGTGGGGACAGGGAAGCTTTCTTT
CASSLGGDREAFF
>TRBJ2-3|TRBV7-2|NA|16|TRBD1
TGTGCCAGCAGCTCCACAACCGGGACAGGGGTAGATACGCAGTATTTT
CASSSTTGTGVDTQYF
>TRBJ2-1|TRBV5-1|NA|14|TRBD2
TGCGCCAGTAGAAGCGGGACTAGTCACAATGAGCAGTTCTTC
CASRSGTSHNEQFF
>TRBJ2-4|TRBV6-4|NA|14|TRBD2
TGTGCCAGCAGTCGGGGGGGCTCCTACAATGAGCAGTACTTC
CASSRGGSYNEQYF
>TRBJ2-3|TRBV7-2|NA|16|TRBD2
TGTGCCAGCAGCTTAGTTTCAACTAGCGTGAAAGATACGCAGTATTTT
CASSLVSTSVKDTQYF
>TRBJ2-1|TRBV5-1|NA|14|NA
TGCGCCAGCAATCCCGGGACACACTACAATGAGCAGTTCTTC
CASNPGTHYNEQFF
>TRBJ1-1|TRBV7-8|few|15|NA
TGTGCCAGCAGCAGAAGGGACCGCTCAATCACTGAAGCTTTCTTT
CASSRRDRSITEAFF
>TRBJ2-5|TRBV11-1|few|15|TRBD1
TGTGCCAGCAGCTTAGGATTGGACAGGCAAGAGACCCAGTACTTC
CASSLGLDRQETQYF
>TRBJ2-1|TRBV2|NA|15|TRBD2
TGTGCCAGCAGACTAGCGGAGAAACTATACAATGAGCAGTTCTTC
CASRLAEKLYNEQFF
>TRBJ2-7|TRBV5-1|NA|12|NA
TGCGCCAGCGGACTACAGGGTGGCGAGCAGTACTTC
CASGLQGGEQYF
>TRBJ1-5|TRBV12-3/TRBV12-4|few|11|NA
TGTGCCAGCAGTTTAGAGACACGACAGCATTTT
CASSLETRQHF